The 21 T cell receptor beta chains given below trace back to one sample, sequenced in a study of control samples from healthy donors and cancer patients. Sequenced by immunoSEQ multiplex PCR; TCRdb stores in-frame clones only, minus some. The sample carries approximately 84,000 clones, 91% recorded once. The sequenced material came from blood. These receptors were collected from a man aged 25-45 years in good health.

This clone turned up a few times. This chain uses TRBV7-8 with TRBJ2-2, with a possible D match to TRBD2 (7 bases). Between the trimmed V and J ends, which lost 1 base and 5 bases, there was a span of 29 bases. Germline assignment: CDR1 SGHVS and CDR2 FQNEAQ. The CDR3 has 21 amino acids. The CDR3 DNA sequence: TGTGCCAGCAGCTTAGATAGGGGGGGGAAGACCCTCCGAACCCTAACCGGGGAGCTGTTTTTT. Amino acids: CASSLDRGGKTLRTLTGELFF.

The chain joins TRBV13 to TRBJ2-1; 12 bases are shared with TRBD1. V lost 4 bases to trimming and J lost 4 bases; unmatched junction nucleotides: 8. From germline, CDR1 is PRHDT and CDR2 FYEKMQ (reference sequence). The CDR3 is made up of 17 amino acids. The DNA of the CDR3 is TGTGCCAGCAGCTCACCACCGGGACAGGGGGCTTACAATGAGCAGTTCTTC. Protein sequence: CASSSPPGQGAYNEQFF.

This clone was observed a handful of times. V usage is TRBV3-1 (or the pseudogene TRBV3-2) and J usage is TRBJ1-2; 7 bases match TRBD1. CDR1 and CDR2 (germline): LGHDT, YNNKEL (reference sequence). Trimming removed 3 bases from V and 4 bases from J; junction bases left unmatched: 5. This CDR3 has 14 residues. CDR3 coding DNA: TGTGCCAGCAGCCAGGCAGGGGGTGGCTATGGCTACACCTTC. It is translated as CASSQAGGGYGYTF.

The chain employs TRBV6-1 and TRBJ2-1, with D perhaps TRBD1 or TRBD2 (5 bases each). Germline V gene lookup returns CDR1 MNHNS and CDR2 SASEGT. V was cut by 0 bases and J by 9 bases, with 18 bases left in between. This CDR3 has 16 amino acids. CDR3 residues: CASSEAPAFYGGEQFF. The CDR3 DNA is TGTGCCAGCAGTGAAGCGCCGGCCTTCTATGGGGGTGAGCAGTTCTTC.

This clone was observed once. The chain links TRBV7-8 to TRBJ1-3; possibly TRBD1 for D (5 bases). With 3 bases removed from V and 4 bases from J, the gap between germline ends came to 10 bases. Germline values: CDR1 SGHVS, CDR2 FQNEAQ. CDR3 length equals 14 residues. The CDR3 region is CASSFNPGGNTIYF. CDR3 coding DNA: TGTGCCAGCAGCTTTAATCCAGGGGGAAACACCATATATTTT.

The chain combines TRBV7-2 with TRBJ2-5; 7 bases are shared with TRBD1. Trimming at V came to 3 bases and at J to 4 bases, leaving 11 bases not matched to a gene. The CDR3 spans 16 residues. CDR1 is SGHTA and CDR2 is FQGNSA in the germline V gene. The CDR3 spells CASSFAGQGVGETQYF. The CDR3, as DNA: TGTGCCAGCAGCTTCGCTGGGCAGGGGGTAGGAGAGACCCAGTACTTC.

This chain links TRBV7-2 with TRBJ1-5, with 12 bases identical to TRBD1. CDR3 length: 14 residues. The germline CDR1 and CDR2 sequences are SGHTA and FQGNSA. Trimming at V came to 10 bases and at J to 5 bases, leaving 6 bases not matched to a gene. CDR3: CAIGGDRGHQPQHF. CDR3 in DNA: TGTGCCATCGGCGGGGACAGGGGGCATCAGCCCCAGCATTTT. Full variable domain (remainder filled in from reference TRBV7-2 and TRBJ1-5): GAGVSQSPSNKVTEKGKDVELRCDPISGHTALYWYRQSLGQGLEFLIYFQGNSAPDKSGLPSDRFSAERTGGSVSTLTIQRTQQEDSAVYLCAIGGDRGHQPQHFGDGTRLSIL.

The chain employs TRBV6-5 and TRBJ1-3; D is ambiguous. Between the trimmed V and J ends, which lost 6 bases and 0 bases, there was a span of 9 bases. The CDR3 is 14 residues long. Germline loops: CDR1 MNHEY, CDR2 SVGAGI. CDR3: CASSLDYSGNTIYF. As DNA, the CDR3 is TGTGCCAGCAGCCTGGACTACTCTGGAAACACCATATATTTT.

The chain uses TRBV3-1 (or the pseudogene TRBV3-2) and TRBJ2-1, with D perhaps being TRBD1 or TRBD2 (5 bases each). V was shortened by 4 bases and J by 3 bases, with 10 bases between the two germline ends. Germline V lookup: CDR1 LGHDT, CDR2 YNNKEL (reference sequence). CDR3 size: 14 residues. Written as DNA, the CDR3 is TGTGCCAGCAGCCTTAGAGGGGACTACAATGAGCAGTTCTTC. Translation: CASSLRGDYNEQFF.

This clone appeared a single time. This rearrangement joins TRBV4-2 to TRBJ1-2, with a possible D match to TRBD1 (6 bases). Trimming pared 0 bases from V and 0 bases from J, leaving 11 bases between. Germline loops: CDR1 LGHNA, CDR2 YNFKEQ. The CDR3 has 16 amino acids. The CDR3 bases are TGTGCCAGCAGCCAAGATTTAGGGGGATCTAACTATGGCTACACCTTC. Encoded protein: CASSQDLGGSNYGYTF.

The chain carries TRBV28 and TRBJ2-5; TRBD1 is a possible D gene (6 bases). The germline V gene has CDR1 MDHEN and CDR2 SYDVKM. The CDR3 is 13 amino acids. V was clipped by 6 bases and J by 2 bases, with 10 bases between them. DNA for the CDR3: TGTGCCAGCAGCCCCGGACAGCAAGAGACCCAGTACTTC. Its translation is CASSPGQQETQYF.

This clone came up once. The rearrangement links TRBV7-8 to TRBJ2-7, with D unresolved. Trimming took 1 base from V and 2 from J, leaving 12 bases between them. This CDR3 contains 15 residues. Germline lookup yields CDR1 SGHVS and CDR2 FQNEAQ. CDR3 sequence: CASSLVAGSPYEQYF. Here the CDR3 DNA reads TGTGCCAGCAGCTTAGTGGCAGGCTCCCCCTACGAGCAGTACTTC.

This clone was found once. The chain's CDR3 is CASSAWGGSYEQYF. CDR3 nucleotides: TGTGCCAGCAGCGCCTGGGGGGGGAGTTACGAGCAGTACTTC. The V call is TRBV9, the J call TRBJ2-7; 7 bases fit TRBD2. J was trimmed by 4 bases and V by 3 bases; bases with no gene match: 7. CDR1 and CDR2 (germline): SGDLS, YYNGEE. The CDR3 has 14 amino acids.

The chain carries TRBV7-8 and TRBJ2-3; D is unresolved. In germline, CDR1 is SGHVS, CDR2 FQNEAQ. The CDR3 runs to 12 residues. Trimming left V 1 base short and J 6 bases short, with 5 bases between. CDR3: CASSLGPDTQYF. CDR3 nucleotides: TGTGCCAGCAGCTTAGGCCCGGATACGCAGTATTTT.

V gene TRBV12-3 or TRBV12-4 combines with J gene TRBJ2-5; weak D call: TRBD1 (5 bases). Trimming removed 4 bases from V and 1 base from J, with 7 bases in between. This CDR3 spans 13 amino acids. The CDR3 DNA reads as TGTGCCAGCAGTTCAAGGGGCCAAGAGACCCAGTACTTC. It encodes CASSSRGQETQYF.

The chain recombines TRBV5-4 with TRBJ2-4, with 8 bases that match TRBD2. CDR1 is SGHNT, CDR2 YYREEE, per germline (reference sequence). V gave up 5 bases and J gave up 4 bases; unmatched junction bases: 8. CDR3 length: 15 amino acids. Here the CDR3 DNA reads TGTGCCAGCAGGCAGACGGGAGGGGGAAAAAACATTCAGTACTTC. Its translation is CASRQTGGGKNIQYF.

The genes are TRBV6-1 and TRBJ1-5; no firm D call. V was trimmed by 3 bases and J by 4 bases, leaving 7 bases between them. This CDR3 is 13 amino acids long. The germline CDR1 and CDR2 sequences are MNHNS and SASEGT. CDR3 bases: TGTGCCAGCAGTGACACACATAATCAGCCCCAGCATTTT. Translating it yields CASSDTHNQPQHF.

J is TRBJ1-4 and V is TRBV18, with D unresolved. This CDR3 is 13 amino acids long. The germline V gene has CDR1 KGHSH and CDR2 LQKENI. The V end lost 10 bases, the J end lost 4 bases, and 13 bases lay between the germline ends. In DNA form, the CDR3 reads TGTGCCACCGCGGATACCGTTAATGAAAAACTGTTTTTT. Translation gives CATADTVNEKLFF.

The genes are TRBV28 and TRBJ2-7; 9 bases line up with TRBD1. CDR3 length equals 15 residues. V shed 4 bases and J 5 bases; nucleotides not matched to a gene: 9. Germline values: CDR1 MDHEN, CDR2 SYDVKM. CDR3 region: CASSSSGQGKDEQYF. CDR3 sequence (DNA): TGTGCCAGCAGTTCGTCGGGACAGGGAAAAGACGAGCAGTACTTC.

The chain couples TRBV5-1 to TRBJ1-2, with D unclear. CDR1 and CDR2 (germline): SGHRS, YFSETQ. CDR3 size: 11 residues. Trimming left V 5 bases short and J 8 bases short, with 10 bases between. CDR3 protein: CASRSGKGYTF. For the CDR3, the DNA is TGCGCCAGCAGATCAGGTAAGGGCTACACCTTC.

The chain uses TRBV9 and TRBJ1-2; TRBD1 matches at 11 bases. Germline CDR1 and CDR2: SGDLS and YYNGEE. V was pared by 10 bases and J by 7 bases, with 9 bases of the junction left unmatched. The CDR3 extends over 13 amino acids. CDR3 nucleotides: TGTGCCTCCCGGACAGGGGGCTTGGTTGGCTACACCTTC. This encodes CASRTGGLVGYTF.